This TCR beta chain was identified during a study of blood T cells in healthy people across ages. CDR1 and CDR2 (germline): DFQATT, SNEGSKA (reference sequence). The CDR3 is 15 residues long. Study observations and caveats: Roughly linearly, TCR beta diversity per million T cells fell as age increased.

Per sample, a minimum of 6.5 million PBMCs were isolated. A sample-barcoded 5' primer and a J-beta primer mix were used in a second PCR of roughly 7 to 11 cycles. TCRdb passed the 5' RACE reads through MiXCR, listing each CDR3 protein once. The sample includes under 1 million distinct CDR3 sequences, around two fifths of them seen just once. A few counts support this clonotype. The antigen is undetermined. Sequencing was carried out using blood. The V gene is TRBV20-1, the J gene TRBJ2-4; D tentatively reads TRBD1 or TRBD2 (5 bases each). The J call is uncertain, as TRBJ2-7 better fits the DNA end. The TCR comes from a man aged 60 to 69 in good health. The CDR3 sequence: CSARDYGTGRYEQYF. In nucleotides, the CDR3 is TGCAGTGCTAGAGATTACGGGACGGGGAGATACGAGCAGTACTTC.